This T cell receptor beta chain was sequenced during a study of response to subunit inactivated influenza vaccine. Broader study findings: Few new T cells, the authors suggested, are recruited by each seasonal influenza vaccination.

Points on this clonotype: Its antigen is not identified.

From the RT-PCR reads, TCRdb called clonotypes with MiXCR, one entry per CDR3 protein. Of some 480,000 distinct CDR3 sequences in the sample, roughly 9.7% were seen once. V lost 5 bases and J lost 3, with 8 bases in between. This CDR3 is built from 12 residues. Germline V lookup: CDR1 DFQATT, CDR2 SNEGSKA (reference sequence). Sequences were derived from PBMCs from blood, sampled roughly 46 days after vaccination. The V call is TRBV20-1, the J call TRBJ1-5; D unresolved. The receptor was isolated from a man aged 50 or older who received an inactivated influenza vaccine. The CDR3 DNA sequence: TGCAGTGCTCAAACCCCCAATCAGCCCCAGCATTTT. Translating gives CSAQTPNQPQHF.